This T cell receptor beta chain stems from a study of blood T cell repertoires in COVID-19. About the study: Whether acute or convalescent, the COVID-19 samples came from the United States, Italy and Spain. T cells, B-cell-depleted T cells, or PBMCs provided the cDNA or gDNA that served as material.

Using immunoSEQ multiplex PCR, the repertoire was profiled, and TCRdb retains in-frame clones only, with some absent. The sample yields 350,000 to 450,000 clones, around 85% seen once. Germline loops: CDR1 SGHKS, CDR2 YYEKEE (reference sequence). This CDR3 region has 15 residues. The germline V and J ends were trimmed by 2 bases and 2 bases, with 14 bases remaining between them. V is TRBV5-5 and J is TRBJ2-7, with D perhaps TRBD2 (7 bases). The material sequenced was peripheral blood. The sequence was obtained from a woman between 18 and 29 years old with acute or convalescent COVID-19. Here the CDR3 DNA reads TGTGCCAGCAGCTTAGGGGGAGGGGGAGCCTACGAGCAGTACTTC. Translated, it gives CASSLGGGGAYEQYF.